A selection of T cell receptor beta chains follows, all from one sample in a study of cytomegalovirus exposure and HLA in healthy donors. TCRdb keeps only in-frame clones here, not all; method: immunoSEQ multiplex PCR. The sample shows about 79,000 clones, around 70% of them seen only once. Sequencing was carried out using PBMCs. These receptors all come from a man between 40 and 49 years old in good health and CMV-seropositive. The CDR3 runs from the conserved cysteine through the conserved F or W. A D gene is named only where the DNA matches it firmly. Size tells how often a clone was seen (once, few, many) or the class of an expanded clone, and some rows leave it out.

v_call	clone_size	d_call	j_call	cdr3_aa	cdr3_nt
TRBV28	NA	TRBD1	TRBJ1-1	CAGGGRFALTEAFF	TGTGCAGGAGGGGGCAGGTTTGCCCTCACTGAAGCTTTCTTT
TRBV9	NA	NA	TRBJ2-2	CASSVGGNTGELFF	TGTGCCAGCAGCGTAGGAGGTAACACCGGGGAGCTGTTTTTT
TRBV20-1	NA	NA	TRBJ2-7	CSARDTYEQYF	TGCAGTGCTAGAGATACCTACGAGCAGTACTTC
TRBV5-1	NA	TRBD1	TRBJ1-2	CASSRGQGERSYGYTF	TGCGCCAGCAGCCGAGGACAGGGGGAAAGGAGCTATGGCTACACCTTC
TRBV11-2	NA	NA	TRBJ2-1	CASSSPTKPYNEQFF	TGTGCCAGCAGCTCACCAACTAAACCCTACAATGAGCAGTTCTTC
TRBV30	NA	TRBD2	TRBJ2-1	CAWSSTSGFYNEQFF	TGTGCCTGGAGTTCGACTAGCGGATTCTACAATGAGCAGTTCTTC
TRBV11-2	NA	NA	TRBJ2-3	CASSLASKDTDTQYF	TGTGCCAGCAGCTTAGCTTCTAAAGATACAGATACGCAGTATTTT
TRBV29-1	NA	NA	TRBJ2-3	CSVESSGGGTLLTDTQYF	TGCAGCGTTGAATCAAGTGGTGGGGGGACTCTCCTCACAGATACGCAGTATTTT
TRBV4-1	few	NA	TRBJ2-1	CASSQRVLGLPGGHNEQFF	TGCGCCAGCAGCCAGAGGGTTTTGGGGCTCCCCGGGGGACACAATGAGCAGTTCTTC
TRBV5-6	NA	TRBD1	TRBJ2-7	CASSLVSPGQTYEQYF	TGTGCCAGCAGCTTGGTGTCTCCGGGACAGACGTACGAGCAGTACTTC
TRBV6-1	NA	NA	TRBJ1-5	CASSSEEGQPQHF	TGTGCCAGCAGTTCTGAGGAGGGACAGCCCCAGCATTTT
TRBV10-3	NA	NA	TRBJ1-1	CAISESDVPEAFF	TGTGCCATCAGTGAGAGCGACGTACCTGAAGCTTTCTTT
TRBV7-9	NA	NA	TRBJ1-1	CASSGRGLLTEAFF	TGTGCCAGCAGCGGGAGAGGCCTCCTCACTGAAGCTTTCTTT
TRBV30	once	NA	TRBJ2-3	CAWSVDSATDTQYF	TGTGCCTGGAGTGTTGATAGCGCCACAGATACGCAGTATTTT
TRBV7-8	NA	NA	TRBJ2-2	CASSYIRGFDTGELFF	TGTGCCAGCAGCTACATTCGGGGATTCGACACCGGGGAGCTGTTTTTT
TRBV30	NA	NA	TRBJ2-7	CAWSVPSSYEQYF	TGTGCCTGGAGTGTTCCTAGCTCCTACGAGCAGTACTTC
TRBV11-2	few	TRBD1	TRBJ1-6	CASSTSGTVNSALHF	TGTGCCAGCAGTACGTCCGGGACAGTTAATTCAGCCCTCCACTTT
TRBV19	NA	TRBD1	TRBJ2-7	CASSIGTGGYEQYF	TGTGCCAGTAGTATTGGGACAGGGGGCTACGAGCAGTACTTC
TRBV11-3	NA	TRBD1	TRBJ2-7	CASSSGQGEQYF	TGTGCCAGCAGCTCCGGACAGGGCGAGCAGTACTTC
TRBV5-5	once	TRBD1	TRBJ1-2	CASSWGPGQEGGYTF	TGTGCCAGCAGCTGGGGACCGGGACAGGAGGGTGGCTACACCTTC
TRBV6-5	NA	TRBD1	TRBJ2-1	CASRRGDRADEQFF	TGTGCCAGCAGAAGGGGGGACAGGGCTGATGAGCAGTTCTTC
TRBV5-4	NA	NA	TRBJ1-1	CAVPQEGGTEAFF	TGTGCCGTGCCCCAGGAGGGTGGCACTGAAGCTTTCTTT
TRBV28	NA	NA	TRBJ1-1	CASSPLTGDTEAFF	TGTGCCAGCAGCCCCCTGACGGGGGACACTGAAGCTTTCTTT
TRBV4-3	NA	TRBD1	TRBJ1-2	CASSQDDRGNYGYTF	TGCGCCAGCAGCCAAGATGACAGGGGGAACTATGGCTACACCTTC
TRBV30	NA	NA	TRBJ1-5	CAWSPRGNQPQHF	TGTGCCTGGAGTCCGCGGGGCAATCAGCCCCAGCATTTT
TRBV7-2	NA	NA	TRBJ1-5	CASSSPGGAKPQHF	TGTGCCAGCAGCTCTCCGGGGGGGGCTAAGCCCCAGCATTTT
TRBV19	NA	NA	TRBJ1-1	CASSIGLGGPKTEAFF	TGTGCCAGTAGTATTGGCTTGGGGGGGCCCAAGACTGAAGCTTTCTTT
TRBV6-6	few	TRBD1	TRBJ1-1	CASRLPTTGDTEAFF	TGTGCCAGCAGGCTTCCTACGACAGGGGACACTGAAGCTTTCTTT
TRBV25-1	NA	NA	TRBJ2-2	CASSDIEGGGELFF	TGTGCCAGCAGTGACATCGAGGGCGGCGGGGAGCTGTTTTTT
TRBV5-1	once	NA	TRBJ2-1	CASSLEGGSYNEQFF	TGCGCCAGCAGCTTGGAAGGAGGGTCTTACAATGAGCAGTTCTTC
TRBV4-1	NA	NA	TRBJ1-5	CASSADDSTRNQPQHF	TGCGCCAGCAGCGCGGATGACTCCACAAGAAATCAGCCCCAGCATTTT
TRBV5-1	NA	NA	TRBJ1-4	CASSSGLDGGLGLEKLFF	TGCGCCAGCAGCTCAGGACTCGATGGTGGTTTAGGTTTGGAAAAACTGTTTTTT
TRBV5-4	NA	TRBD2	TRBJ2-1	CASSPSGRVYNEQFF	TGTGCCAGCAGCCCTAGCGGGAGGGTATACAATGAGCAGTTCTTC
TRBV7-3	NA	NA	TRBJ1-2	CASSKARGAGYTF	TGTGCCAGCAGCAAGGCACGGGGGGCTGGCTACACCTTC
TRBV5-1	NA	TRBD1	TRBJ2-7	CASTSSGTGTEQYF	TGCGCCAGCACCTCTTCCGGGACAGGGACCGAGCAGTACTTC
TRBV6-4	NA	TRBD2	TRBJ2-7	CASSDSSGAFYEQYF	TGTGCCAGCAGTGACTCAAGCGGGGCCTTCTACGAGCAGTACTTC
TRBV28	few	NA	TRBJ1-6	CASSLGGRIGSPLHF	TGTGCCAGCAGTTTGGGGGGTAGAATCGGTTCACCCCTCCACTTT
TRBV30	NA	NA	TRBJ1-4	CAWSVYRTNEKLFF	TGTGCCTGGAGTGTCTACCGGACTAATGAAAAACTGTTTTTT
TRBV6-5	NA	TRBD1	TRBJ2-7	CASSYLRTGLHEQYF	TGTGCCAGCAGTTACCTGAGGACAGGGCTTCACGAGCAGTACTTC
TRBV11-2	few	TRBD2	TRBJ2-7	CASSLDLTSGEQYF	TGTGCCAGCAGCTTAGACCTGACTAGCGGCGAGCAGTACTTC
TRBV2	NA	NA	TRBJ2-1	CASGVGELLNEQFF	TGTGCCAGCGGGGTCGGGGAGTTACTCAATGAGCAGTTCTTC
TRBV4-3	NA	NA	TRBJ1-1	CASSSGPGGASTEAFF	TGCGCCAGCAGCAGTGGGCCCGGGGGGGCAAGCACTGAAGCTTTCTTT
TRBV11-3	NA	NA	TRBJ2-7	CASSQTTDSYEQYF	TGTGCCAGCAGCCAAACGACAGACTCCTACGAGCAGTACTTC
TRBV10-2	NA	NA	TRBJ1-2	CASSESEGRGFHGYTF	TGCGCCAGCAGTGAGTCGGAGGGGCGGGGGTTTCATGGCTACACCTTC
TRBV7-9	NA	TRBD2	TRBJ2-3	CASSHPWGGTDTQYF	TGTGCCAGCAGCCACCCTTGGGGGGGAACAGATACGCAGTATTTT
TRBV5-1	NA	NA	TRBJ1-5	CASSLAPNQPQHF	TGCGCCAGCAGCTTGGCCCCGAATCAGCCCCAGCATTTT
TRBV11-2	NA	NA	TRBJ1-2	CASSQGFNYGYTF	TGTGCCAGCAGCCAGGGTTTTAACTATGGCTACACCTTC
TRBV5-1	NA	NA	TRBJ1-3	CASSSGRGSAGNTIYF	TGCGCCAGCAGCTCGGGTCGGGGTTCGGCTGGAAACACCATATATTTT
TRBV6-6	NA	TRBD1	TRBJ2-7	CASRAGQGVFQQYF	TGTGCCAGCAGGGCAGGACAGGGAGTCTTTCAGCAGTACTTC
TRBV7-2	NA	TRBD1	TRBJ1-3	CASMPQGGPGNTIYF	TGTGCCAGCATGCCTCAAGGGGGCCCTGGAAACACCATATATTTT
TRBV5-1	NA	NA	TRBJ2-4	CASSDPGTAKNIQYF	TGCGCCAGCAGCGACCCAGGGACTGCCAAAAACATTCAGTACTTC
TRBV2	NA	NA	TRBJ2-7	CASKVATSSYEQYF	TGTGCCAGCAAGGTAGCGACCAGCTCCTACGAGCAGTACTTC
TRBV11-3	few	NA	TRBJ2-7	CASSPAGGEQYF	TGTGCCAGCAGCCCAGCGGGTGGGGAGCAGTACTTC
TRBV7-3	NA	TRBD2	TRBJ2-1	CASSRTGGSYNEQFF	TGTGCCAGCAGCCGGACGGGGGGCTCCTACAATGAGCAGTTCTTC
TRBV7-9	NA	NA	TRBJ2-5	CASSFLSSRETQYF	TGTGCCAGCAGCTTTCTTTCTAGCAGGGAGACCCAGTACTTC
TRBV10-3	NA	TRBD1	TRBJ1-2	CAISGSDRGSSDGYTF	TGTGCCATCAGTGGTTCTGACAGGGGATCGTCGGATGGCTACACCTTC
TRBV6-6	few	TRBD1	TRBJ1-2	CASSDRSYGYTF	TGTGCCAGCTCGGACAGGAGCTATGGCTACACCTTC